Presented here are 22 T cell receptor beta chains from one specimen sequenced in a study of shared clonotypes between healthy human individuals. The table came from immunoSEQ multiplex PCR; TCRdb's copy has only in-frame clones and leaves some out. The data show around 2.1 million clones, about 92% seen once. Naive-designated CD8 cells lacked CD45RO, were positively enriched for CCR7, and omitted terminally differentiated effector memory CD45RA+ cells. The sample comprised naive CD8+ T cells from PBMCs. These TCRs come from a young man in good health. Some clones in this sample may be carry-over from other donors' samples.

V gene TRBV7-2 combines with J gene TRBJ2-4; a weak D match, TRBD2 (6 bases). V was shortened by 5 bases and J by 3 bases, with 20 bases between the two germline ends. The CDR3 has 17 amino acids. Looked up from germline, CDR1 is SGHTA and CDR2 is FQGNSA. The CDR3 region is CASSVGELAGVKNIQYF. The CDR3 region has the DNA TGTGCCAGCAGCGTGGGAGAACTAGCTGGGGTCAAAAACATTCAGTACTTC.

This chain joins TRBV7-2 and TRBJ1-2; 9 bases line up with TRBD1. J lost 3 bases, V lost 1 base, and 9 bases had no gene match. The CDR3 is 17 residues long. From germline, CDR1 is SGHTA and CDR2 FQGNSA. The CDR3 bases are TGTGCCAGCAGCTTAGACTTTGGACAGGGGATGTACTATGGCTACACCTTC. Its protein is CASSLDFGQGMYYGYTF.

The chain joins TRBV29-1 to TRBJ2-7; D remains ambiguous. Germline-derived CDR1 and CDR2 are SQVTM and ANQGSEA. The germline V and J ends were trimmed by 4 bases and 5 bases, with 9 bases remaining between them. The CDR3 loop spans 11 amino acids. The CDR3 bases are TGCAGCGTTGGGACGACCCACGAGCAGTACTTC. Its protein product is CSVGTTHEQYF.

On this clone: This sample also contains other DNA sequences that code for the same CDR3. V usage is TRBV28 and J usage is TRBJ2-7; D may be TRBD1 (6 bases). V lost 6 bases, J lost 1 base, and 13 bases lay in between. Germline CDR1 MDHEN, CDR2 SYDVKM. The CDR3 is 14 amino acids. CDR3 protein: CASSRTGSSYEQYF. The DNA of the CDR3 is TGTGCCAGCAGCAGAACAGGGAGTTCCTACGAGCAGTACTTC.

The chain couples TRBV6-5 to TRBJ2-5; D perhaps matches TRBD2 (6 bases). V lost 2 bases and J lost 2, with 9 bases in between. CDR3 length: 14 amino acids. Per the germline V gene, CDR1 is MNHEY and CDR2 is SVGAGI. In DNA, the CDR3 is TGTGCCAGCAGTTACGCGGGGAGACAAGAGACCCAGTACTTC. Its translation: CASSYAGRQETQYF.

V and J are TRBV5-4 and TRBJ2-7; D might be TRBD1 (6 bases). The V end lost 0 bases, the J end lost 2 bases, and 12 bases lay between the germline ends. Germline V lookup: CDR1 SGHNT, CDR2 YYREEE (reference sequence). The CDR3 loop spans 15 amino acids. The CDR3 loop is CASSLAQGNAYEQYF. The CDR3 nucleotides are TGTGCCAGCAGCTTGGCCCAGGGGAACGCCTACGAGCAGTACTTC.

This clone was seen once. CDR3 nucleotides: TGCGCCAGCAGCTTGGACAAAGGGACTCTAGCGGGAGGCTCCTACGAGCAGTACTTC. Encoded protein: CASSLDKGTLAGGSYEQYF. The chain recombines TRBV5-1 with TRBJ2-7; 11 bases map to TRBD2. Trimming took 0 bases from V and 0 from J; bases not matched to a gene: 11. The CDR3 has 19 amino acids. Germline V gene lookup returns CDR1 SGHRS and CDR2 YFSETQ.

The chain joins TRBV27 to TRBJ1-1; D is unresolved. The CDR3 loop spans 13 amino acids. V lost 6 bases, J lost 0 bases, and 8 bases lay in between. Germline V gene sequence: CDR1 MNHEY, CDR2 SMNVEV (reference sequence). The CDR3 DNA reads TGTGCCAGCAGCGCCCTGTTGAACACTGAAGCTTTCTTT. It specifies CASSALLNTEAFF.

The chain has TRBV5-6 and TRBJ2-1; D is unclear. There are 14 residues in the CDR3. Looked up from germline, CDR1 is SGHDT and CDR2 is YYEEEE. Trimming pared 4 bases from V and 8 bases from J, leaving 16 bases between. The CDR3 nucleotides read TGTGCCAGCAGCATCCAATCTGGACGGGATGAGCAGTTCTTC. Translated, it gives CASSIQSGRDEQFF.

The chain couples TRBV4-2 to TRBJ1-5; possible D gene TRBD1, 5 bases. Per germline, CDR1 LGHNA and CDR2 YNFKEQ. The CDR3 runs 14 residues. V gave up 3 bases and J gave up 8 bases, with 14 bases separating them. In DNA, the CDR3 is TGTGCCAGCAGCCAGAACAGAGGGGAAGAGCCCCAGCATTTT. It is translated as CASSQNRGEEPQHF.

The V and J genes are TRBV27 and TRBJ2-2; 7 positions agree with TRBD1. The germline gives CDR1 MNHEY, CDR2 SMNVEV (reference sequence). Germline trimming cut 7 bases from V and 3 bases from J; bases unmatched to any gene: 5. This CDR3 region has 14 residues. The CDR3 nucleotides read TGTGCCAGCACTGACAGGGAATACACCGGGGAGCTGTTTTTT. Protein: CASTDREYTGELFF.

V is TRBV11-2 and J is TRBJ1-5; the match to TRBD1 covers 7 bases. This CDR3 is built from 17 residues. V gave up 5 bases and J gave up 0 bases; unmatched junction bases: 10. Germline V gene data show CDR1 as SGHAT and CDR2 as FQNNGV. CDR3 sequence (DNA): TGTGCCAGCAGCCGTGACAGGGTGGGCCGTAGCAATCAGCCCCAGCATTTT. This gives the protein CASSRDRVGRSNQPQHF.

The chain carries TRBV6-1 and TRBJ2-2, with unresolved D. This CDR3 is built from 13 residues. Between the trimmed V and J ends, which lost 4 bases and 7 bases, there was a span of 10 bases. The germline V gene has CDR1 MNHNS and CDR2 SASEGT. The CDR3 reads CASSGTKHGELFF. CDR3 DNA: TGTGCCAGCAGTGGCACCAAACACGGGGAGCTGTTTTTT.

This clone showed up just once. The J gene is TRBJ2-3, the V gene TRBV11-2; 12 nucleotides match TRBD2. Looked up from germline, CDR1 is SGHAT and CDR2 is FQNNGV. The V gene end was trimmed by 1 base and the J gene end by 6 bases; junction bases not matched to a gene: 11. The CDR3 contains 18 residues. The CDR3 DNA reads TGTGCCAGCAGCTTAGGCAGGCTAGCGGGAGGGCATTGGGATACGCAGTATTTT. It translates to CASSLGRLAGGHWDTQYF. The entire variable domain, with the rest obtained from reference TRBV11-2 and TRBJ2-3, is as follows: EAGVAQSPRYKIIEKRQSVAFWCNPISGHATLYWYQQILGQGPKLLIQFQNNGVVDDSQLPKDRFSAERLKGVDSTLKIQPAKLEDSAVYLCASSLGRLAGGHWDTQYFGPGTRLTVL.

The genes are TRBV6-5 and TRBJ1-3, with a possible D match to TRBD1 (5 bases). The V and J ends lost 8 bases and 4 bases respectively, with 12 bases between them. Germline CDR1 and CDR2: MNHEY and SVGAGI. The CDR3 covers 13 residues. The CDR3 spells CASVGTAGNTIYF. The DNA of the CDR3 is TGTGCCAGCGTCGGGACGGCCGGAAACACCATATATTTT.

The gene calls are TRBV28 and TRBJ2-1, with 10 bases matching TRBD2. This CDR3 has 15 residues. The germline V gene has CDR1 MDHEN and CDR2 SYDVKM. V gave up 6 bases and J gave up 0 bases; unmatched junction bases: 2. CDR3 DNA: TGTGCCAGCAGGGGACTAGCGAGCTCCTACAATGAGCAGTTCTTC. Residues: CASRGLASSYNEQFF.

This sequence joins TRBV28 and TRBJ2-7, with 8 bases matching TRBD2. Germline values: CDR1 MDHEN, CDR2 SYDVKM. V was pared by 6 bases and J by 0 bases, with 7 bases of the junction left unmatched. This CDR3 spans 15 amino acids. The CDR3 sequence is CASSGGEGSSYEQYF. The CDR3 DNA is TGTGCCAGCAGCGGGGGGGAGGGAAGCTCCTACGAGCAGTACTTC.

The chain links TRBV9 to TRBJ2-5; TRBD2 agrees at 10 bases. Germline CDR1 SGDLS, CDR2 YYNGEE. The CDR3 loop spans 16 amino acids. Trimming at V came to 1 base and at J to 5 bases, leaving 8 bases not matched to a gene. The CDR3 nucleotides are TGTGCCAGCAGCGTATGGGCTAGCGGGAGTATTGAGACCCAGTACTTC. Protein sequence: CASSVWASGSIETQYF.

The V call is TRBV12-5, the J call TRBJ2-3, with 12 nucleotides matching TRBD2. The CDR3 spans 17 residues. Per the germline V gene, CDR1 is LGHNT and CDR2 is FRNRAP. V lost 6 bases to trimming and J lost 1 base; unmatched junction nucleotides: 8. The CDR3 sequence: CASGRGGLAGRTDTQYF. The CDR3 coding sequence is TGTGCTAGTGGGAGGGGGGGACTAGCGGGCCGCACAGATACGCAGTATTTT.

The chain recombines TRBV13 with TRBJ2-7, with 10 bases fitting TRBD1. After removal of 5 bases from V and 6 bases from J, the junction contained 13 bases not matched to a gene. Germline CDR1 PRHDT, CDR2 FYEKMQ (reference sequence). This CDR3 contains 16 residues. CDR3 residues: CASSPPGTGESGEQYF. CDR3 bases: TGTGCCAGCAGCCCCCCAGGGACAGGGGAGTCAGGCGAGCAGTACTTC.

The chain is built from TRBV19 and TRBJ2-7; possible D gene TRBD1, 5 bases. This CDR3 is built from 15 residues. In germline, CDR1 is LNHDA, CDR2 SQIVND (reference sequence). The ends were cut back, 3 bases at V and 2 bases at J, with 14 bases in the middle. CDR3 DNA: TGTGCCAGTAGTATTTCGCCCCAGGGAACCTACGAGCAGTACTTC. Translation gives CASSISPQGTYEQYF.

This chain links TRBV19 with TRBJ2-5, with D possibly being TRBD1 or TRBD2 (5 bases each). V lost 3 bases and J 3 bases, leaving 17 bases between the germline ends. Germline CDR1 and CDR2: LNHDA and SQIVND (reference sequence). The length of the CDR3 is 16 residues. CDR3 sequence reads: CASSIMAGSLEETQYF. For the CDR3, the DNA is TGTGCCAGTAGTATTATGGCAGGGAGCCTAGAAGAGACCCAGTACTTC.